A selection of T cell receptor beta chains follows, all from one sample in a study of OX40 agonist ivuxolimab in advanced cancers. The method was immunoSEQ multiplex PCR; TCRdb's version includes in-frame clones alone and lacks a portion of them. The sample includes 60,000 to 95,000 clones, over 75% seen only once; the top ten take more than 0.6%. Sequenced material: CD4+ or CD8+ T cells sorted from blood, taken in a trial of the OX40 agonist ivuxolimab. These receptors all stem from an adult with an advanced solid tumor such as melanoma, head and neck, liver or kidney cancer. CDR3s leave out the opening cysteine and the closing phenylalanine or tryptophan. Size tells how often a clone was seen (once, few, many) or the class of an expanded clone, and some rows leave it out.

NA | TRBJ1-3 | TRBV30 | AWSVIYGNTIY
NA | TRBJ2-3 | TRBV11-1 | ASSASTDTQY
NA | TRBJ1-3 | TRBV4-1 | ASSQGQGGRNTIY
NA | TRBJ1-2 | TRBV5-1 | ASSPGFGYT
NA | TRBJ2-6 | TRBV19 | ASSTGTASGANVLT
NA | TRBJ1-2 | TRBV28 | ATVPGQSNYGYT
NA | TRBJ1-4 | TRBV18 | ASQRDGQDEKLF
NA | TRBJ1-1 | TRBV7-9 | ASSLYGELVEAF
NA | TRBJ2-7 | TRBV4-1 | ASSSGAPGIRISEQY
once | TRBJ1-1 | TRBV11-1 | ASSETENTEAF
NA | TRBJ1-6 | TRBV11-3 | ASSLGHNSPLH
NA | TRBJ1-6 | TRBV7-2 | ASRGQGWYNSPLH
NA | TRBJ1-1 | TRBV6-6 | ASRQGAMVTEAF
NA | TRBJ1-5 | TRBV7-2 | ASSPRQGNQPQH
NA | TRBJ1-6 | TRBV21-1 | ASSTGQEISYNSPLH